The rows below give T cell receptor beta chains drawn from one sample of a study of shared clonotypes between healthy human individuals. Assay: immunoSEQ multiplex PCR; the TCRdb copy retains only in-frame clones and omits some. The table shows about 380,000 clones, with 96% occurring only once. The sequencing input was memory CD8+ T cells sorted from blood. These receptors came from a man aged 25 to 40 in good health. Each CDR3 is given with its conserved first and last residue. A D gene is named only where the DNA matches it firmly. The size of a clone is reported for some rows only, either as once, few or many, or as a class for expanded clones.

j_call v_call clone_size d_call cdr3_aa cdr3_nt
TRBJ2-2 TRBV27 - - CASSLWGAGELFF TGTGCCAGCAGTTTATGGGGGGCCGGGGAGCTGTTTTTT
TRBJ1-4 TRBV13 once - CASSLGDEARNEKLFF TGTGCCAGCAGCTTAGGGGACGAGGCCCGTAATGAAAAACTGTTTTTT
TRBJ2-7 TRBV30 - - CAWSVLDEQYF TGTGCCTGGAGTGTACTAGACGAGCAGTACTTC
TRBJ1-2 TRBV2 - - CASSGARDYGYTF TGTGCCAGCAGTGGGGCGCGGGACTATGGCTACACCTTC
TRBJ2-3 TRBV9 - - CASSARRSTDTQYF TGTGCCAGCAGCGCAAGACGGAGCACAGATACGCAGTATTTT
TRBJ1-5 TRBV4-2 once TRBD1 CASSPGTGLNQPQHF TGTGCCAGCAGCCCCGGGACAGGACTGAATCAGCCCCAGCATTTT
TRBJ2-7 TRBV28 - TRBD2 CASSSGGQSYEQYF TGTGCCAGCAGTAGCGGGGGCCAATCCTACGAGCAGTACTTC
TRBJ2-7 TRBV6-1 - - CASSVTSSYEQYF TGTGCCAGCAGTGTCACTAGCTCCTACGAGCAGTACTTC
TRBJ2-1 TRBV5-7 - - CASSLDRNEQFF TGTGCCAGCAGCCTCGACCGCAATGAGCAGTTCTTC
TRBJ2-1 TRBV7-6 - - CASSQGPGNEQFF TGTGCCAGCAGCCAGGGCCCGGGCAATGAGCAGTTCTTC
TRBJ2-3 TRBV5-1 - TRBD2 CASSLASGSLDTQYF TGCGCCAGCAGCTTGGCTAGCGGGAGTTTAGATACGCAGTATTTT
TRBJ2-3 TRBV27 - - CASSPIQATGTDTQYF TGTGCCAGCAGTCCCATCCAGGCGACAGGCACAGATACGCAGTATTTT
TRBJ2-3 TRBV2 - - CASKGKAEHHTDTQYF TGTGCCAGCAAGGGGAAGGCGGAGCATCACACAGATACGCAGTATTTT
TRBJ2-3 TRBV29-1 - - CSVSWGNTQYF TGCAGCGTATCCTGGGGAAATACGCAGTATTTT
TRBJ2-7 TRBV18 - - CASSPGTTYEQYF TGTGCCAGCTCACCAGGGACAACCTACGAGCAGTACTTC
TRBJ2-2 TRBV5-5 - - CASSWGTNTGELFF TGTGCCAGCAGCTGGGGGACAAACACCGGGGAGCTGTTTTTT
TRBJ2-2 TRBV5-1 - - CASSLDRSGTGELFF TGCGCCAGCAGCTTGGACCGGAGCGGGACCGGGGAGCTGTTTTTT
TRBJ2-5 TRBV11-2 - - CASSLKGGGETQYF TGTGCCAGCAGCTTAAAAGGGGGTGGAGAGACCCAGTACTTC
TRBJ1-2 TRBV2 few TRBD1 CASRAGGGGYTF TGTGCCAGCAGAGCAGGGGGCGGTGGCTACACCTTC
TRBJ1-4 TRBV28 - - CASSSVPRSADEKLFF TGTGCCAGCAGTTCCGTACCGAGGTCGGCAGATGAAAAACTGTTTTTT
TRBJ1-2 TRBV19 - - CASSLERTTNYGYTF TGTGCCAGTAGTCTCGAACGGACAACTAACTATGGCTACACCTTC
TRBJ2-7 TRBV5-3 - - CARSPENEQYF TGTGCCAGAAGCCCAGAGAACGAGCAGTACTTC
TRBJ2-1 TRBV30 - - CAWSPLHYNEQFF TGTGCCTGGAGTCCTCTACACTACAATGAGCAGTTCTTC
TRBJ2-5 TRBV30 - TRBD2 CAWSVAGGRETQYF TGTGCCTGGAGTGTAGCGGGAGGGAGGGAGACCCAGTACTTC
TRBJ1-3 TRBV6-6 - - CASSYPTYGFGNTIYF TGTGCCAGCAGTTACCCGACTTACGGGTTTGGAAACACCATATATTTT
TRBJ1-4 TRBV6-1 - TRBD1 CARQGKGEKLFF TGTGCCAGACAGGGGAAGGGTGAAAAACTGTTTTTT
TRBJ2-1 TRBV28 - TRBD2 CASRPAGRTSGSREQFF TGTGCCAGCAGACCCGCGGGCCGGACTAGCGGGAGTAGAGAGCAGTTCTTC
TRBJ2-1 TRBV30 - TRBD2 CAWSPYSGTSYNEQFF TGTGCCTGGAGTCCCTATAGCGGGACCTCCTACAATGAGCAGTTCTTC
TRBJ2-7 TRBV28 - TRBD1 CASSLPPRTGMSYEQYF TGTGCCAGCAGTTTACCCCCCCGGACAGGGATGTCCTACGAGCAGTACTTC
TRBJ1-2 TRBV7-9 - - CASSPRVRDTYGYTF TGTGCCAGCAGTCCTCGGGTCCGGGACACCTATGGCTACACCTTC
TRBJ1-1 TRBV19 - TRBD1 CASSKDRGTEAFF TGTGCCAGTAGTAAGGACAGGGGCACTGAAGCTTTCTTT
TRBJ1-2 TRBV19 - TRBD1 CASSIVGQGSGYTF TGTGCCAGTAGTATCGTGGGACAGGGAAGCGGCTACACCTTC
TRBJ2-1 TRBV5-6 once TRBD2 CASSLELAGSYNEQFF TGTGCCAGCAGCTTGGAGCTAGCGGGTTCCTACAATGAGCAGTTCTTC
TRBJ2-2 TRBV5-4 - - CASRLDIRTGELFF TGTGCCAGCAGATTAGATATCCGCACCGGGGAGCTGTTTTTT
TRBJ1-4 TRBV7-9 - - CASSLGQGGTNEKLFF TGTGCCAGCAGCTTAGGGCAGGGAGGGACTAATGAAAAACTGTTTTTT
TRBJ2-2 TRBV5-6 few - CASSLDTNTGELFF TGTGCCAGCAGCTTGGACACGAACACCGGGGAGCTGTTTTTT
TRBJ2-7 TRBV25-1 - - CASRGGPYEQYF TGTGCCAGCAGGGGGGGGCCCTACGAGCAGTACTTC
TRBJ2-1 TRBV18 - - CASSPTQGSYNEQFF TGTGCCAGCTCACCGACTCAGGGCTCCTACAATGAGCAGTTCTTC
TRBJ2-1 TRBV4-2 - TRBD2 CASSLRGLAAYNEQFF TGTGCCAGCAGCCTCCGGGGACTAGCGGCCTACAATGAGCAGTTCTTC
TRBJ1-3 TRBV5-4 - TRBD1 CASSLGGQLDTIYF TGTGCCAGCAGCTTGGGGGGACAGTTAGACACCATATATTTT
TRBJ2-1 TRBV6-1 - - CASSEEAPSSYNEQFF TGTGCCAGCAGTGAGGAAGCGCCCAGCTCCTACAATGAGCAGTTCTTC
TRBJ1-1 TRBV11-3 - TRBD1 CASSPTETGTAFF TGTGCCAGCAGCCCAACCGAGACAGGGACAGCTTTCTTT
TRBJ2-7 TRBV4-2 - TRBD2 CASSQEWGLALEQYF TGTGCCAGCAGCCAAGAGTGGGGACTAGCGTTGGAGCAGTACTTC
TRBJ2-3 TRBV7-2 - - CASSLVSSSTDTQYF TGTGCCAGCAGCTTAGTTTCTAGCAGCACAGATACGCAGTATTTT
TRBJ2-7 TRBV6-6 - - CASRGAISYEQYF TGTGCCAGCAGAGGGGCGATCTCCTACGAGCAGTACTTC
TRBJ2-5 TRBV4-2 once - CASSQDLGQALNF TGTGCCAGCAGCCAAGATCTGGGACAAGCTCTCAACTTC
TRBJ2-7 TRBV19 - TRBD2 CASSIGTSGRSSYEQYF TGTGCCAGTAGTATAGGGACTAGCGGGAGGTCTTCCTACGAGCAGTACTTC
TRBJ2-3 TRBV27 - - CASSLSVAATDTQYF TGTGCCAGCAGTTTATCAGTAGCGGCCACAGATACGCAGTATTTT
TRBJ2-7 TRBV28 - - CASSPRGEQYF TGTGCCAGCAGTCCCCGGGGCGAGCAGTACTTC
TRBJ2-3 TRBV6-6 once - CASSDKVRDTQYF TGTGCCAGCAGCGATAAGGTGCGGGATACGCAGTATTTT
TRBJ1-3 TRBV5-1 - TRBD1 CASSAGTGEPGNTIYF TGCGCCAGCAGCGCGGGGACAGGGGAACCTGGAAACACCATATATTTT
TRBJ1-2 TRBV7-2 - - CASKVGGVDYGYTF TGTGCCAGCAAGGTCGGGGGGGTTGACTATGGCTACACCTTC
TRBJ2-1 TRBV5-1 - TRBD2 CASSSTGTRAYNEQFF TGCGCCAGCAGCTCCACCGGGACTAGGGCTTACAATGAGCAGTTCTTC
TRBJ1-1 TRBV6-1 - - CASSFRPWGDTEAFF TGTGCCAGCAGTTTCAGACCTTGGGGGGACACTGAAGCTTTCTTT